This passage covers 5 T cell receptor beta chains from one sample sequenced in a study of CXCR3-negative and CXCR3-positive naive CD8 T cells. The study made its TRB cDNA libraries by 5' RACE, adding UMI labels. From its re-call of the 5' RACE reads, TCRdb lists each CDR3 protein once, without DNA. The specimen's table records 100,000 to 150,000 distinct CDR3 sequences. The sample taken for sequencing was naive CXCR3- CD8+ T cells from blood. Subset here: CD45RO-CCR7+CD27+CD95- naive CD8+ T cells lacking CXCR3 (TNR3-). All receptors derive from a human donor in good health. Some clones in this sample may be carry-over from other donors' samples.

V gene TRBV27 combines with J gene TRBJ2-3. This CDR3 is built from 14 residues. Germline CDR1 reads MNHEY; CDR2 reads SMNVEV (reference sequence). The CDR3 here is CASSFLASTDTQYF.

The chain joins TRBV7-9 to TRBJ2-4; the D call from TCRdb, TRBD2, cannot be confirmed without DNA. There are 19 residues in the CDR3. The germline CDR1 and CDR2 sequences are SEHNR and FQNEAQ (reference sequence). This chain's CDR3 is CASSPQRAGGPKAKNIQYF.

V gene TRBV5-1 combines with J gene TRBJ2-7. The CDR3 sequence is 12 residues long. Germline-derived CDR1 and CDR2 are SGHRS and YFSETQ. The CDR3 sequence: CASSLNRLEQYF.

V gene TRBV28 combines with J gene TRBJ2-7; absent DNA, TCRdb's TRBD1 call cannot be checked. The CDR3 is 13 amino acids. Germline-derived CDR1 and CDR2 are MDHEN and SYDVKM. The CDR3 protein is CASSFFGGYEQYF.

The gene calls are TRBV12-3 or TRBV12-4 and TRBJ2-1; the D call from TCRdb, TRBD2, cannot be confirmed without DNA. The CDR3 covers 15 residues. CDR3 region: CASSLGQSTADEQFF.